The 12 T cell receptor beta chains in this list originate from one sample, sequenced in a study of T cell responses to AZD1222 COVID-19 vaccine. Sequencing used immunoSEQ multiplex PCR; TCRdb keeps in-frame clones, though not all of them. The profile shows 150,000 or so clones, around 89% of them singletons. Material: peripheral blood, obtained on day 0 of AZD1222 vaccination. Source of these receptors: an adult in good health.

This chain links TRBV7-2 with TRBJ2-6, with D maybe TRBD1 (6 bases). Germline assignment: CDR1 SGHTA and CDR2 FQGNSA. This CDR3 has 16 amino acids. Trimming cost V 6 bases and J 0 bases, with 12 bases left between them. The CDR3 loop is CASRGGPNSGANVLTF. Here the CDR3 DNA reads TGTGCCAGCAGAGGGGGACCGAACTCTGGGGCCAACGTCCTGACTTTC.

The J gene is TRBJ1-1, the V gene TRBV4-3, with TRBD1 identical over 7 bases. The germline V gene encodes CDR1 LGHNA and CDR2 YSLEER. This CDR3 has 16 amino acids. J gave up 1 base and V 0 bases, and 5 bases lay outside the gene matches. The CDR3 DNA reads TGCGCCAGCAGCCAAGATGGTCAGGGGGGGAACACTGAAGCTTTCTTT. Translation gives CASSQDGQGGNTEAFF.

This rearrangement joins TRBV11-3 to TRBJ1-1, with D tentatively TRBD1 (6 bases). The CDR3 has 13 amino acids. V dropped 6 bases and J dropped 10 bases, with 18 bases sitting between them. CDR1 and CDR2 (germline): SGHNT, YENEEA. DNA of the CDR3: TGTGCCAGCAGTCATCGGACAGCAGGGGTAGCTTTCTTT. Translated, it gives CASSHRTAGVAFF.

This clone was observed a single time. The rearrangement links TRBV7-2 to TRBJ2-3; D is ambiguous. CDR3 size: 14 residues. With 1 base removed from V and 10 bases from J, the gap between germline ends came to 15 bases. CDR1 and CDR2 from the germline V gene are SGHTA and FQGNSA. This CDR3 is CASSLVDSSRAQYF. The CDR3 coding sequence is TGTGCCAGCAGCTTAGTAGACTCTTCCCGGGCGCAGTATTTT.

This clone was observed a single time. The V gene is TRBV19, the J gene TRBJ2-5; 10 positions match TRBD1. With 5 bases clipped from V and 0 bases from J, the junction kept 6 bases outside the gene matches. The CDR3 covers 16 residues. Germline V CDR1 and CDR2: LNHDA, SQIVND (reference sequence). CDR3 in DNA: TGTGCCAGTAGTTCAGGGACAGGGGCTTACCAAGAGACCCAGTACTTC. Protein sequence: CASSSGTGAYQETQYF.

This chain joins TRBV11-2 and TRBJ2-3; 8 nucleotides line up with TRBD2. The CDR3 is 16 amino acids. V was clipped by 3 bases and J by 4 bases; unmatched bases: 9. The germline V gene encodes CDR1 SGHAT and CDR2 FQNNGV. CDR3 in amino acids: CASSFPRGGRPDTQYF. Written as DNA, the CDR3 is TGTGCCAGCAGCTTTCCCCGGGGGGGCAGACCAGATACGCAGTATTTT.

This sequence joins TRBV13 and TRBJ2-2; D gene unclear. The germline gives CDR1 PRHDT, CDR2 FYEKMQ (reference sequence). This CDR3 is built from 14 residues. The V end lost 5 bases, the J end lost 3 bases, and 10 bases lay between the germline ends. CDR3 nucleotides: TGTGCCAGCAGCGCCTTCGGAGACACCGGGGAGCTGTTTTTT. Protein sequence: CASSAFGDTGELFF.

The V call is TRBV11-3, the J call TRBJ2-1; 10 positions agree with TRBD1. Trimming at V came to 8 bases and at J to 8 bases, leaving 6 bases not matched to a gene. The CDR3 totals 13 residues. Germline V lookup: CDR1 SGHNT, CDR2 YENEEA. The DNA of the CDR3 is TGTGCCAGCGGTCGGGACAGGGGTGATGAGCAGTTCTTC. Protein sequence: CASGRDRGDEQFF.

The chain carries TRBV6-5 and TRBJ2-1; 7 bases agree with TRBD2. Losses at the gene ends were 5 bases for V and 4 bases for J; bases not matched to a gene: 8. This CDR3 contains 15 residues. Germline assignment: CDR1 MNHEY and CDR2 SVGAGI. The CDR3 protein is CASSHGGTIYNEQFF. The CDR3 bases are TGTGCCAGCAGTCACGGGGGGACTATATACAATGAGCAGTTCTTC.

In this sample, this clone turned up once. This rearrangement joins TRBV5-4 to TRBJ1-2; 7 bases are a match to TRBD1. CDR1 and CDR2 (germline): SGHNT, YYREEE (reference sequence). The CDR3 contains 15 residues. The V and J ends lost 6 bases and 1 base, in that order; junction bases with no gene match: 9. CDR3 nucleotides: TGTGCCAGCAAGAAGGGGGCAGGGGATAACTATGGCTACACCTTC. It specifies CASKKGAGDNYGYTF.

The chain couples TRBV5-6 to TRBJ1-2, with 8 bases identical to TRBD1. V shed 4 bases and J 7 bases; nucleotides not matched to a gene: 9. The germline gives CDR1 SGHDT, CDR2 YYEEEE. The length of the CDR3 is 14 residues. CDR3 DNA sequence: TGTGCCAGCAGCCGGCCGACAGGGGCGGGTGGCTACACCTTC. Translating gives CASSRPTGAGGYTF.

The chain uses TRBV12-3 or TRBV12-4 and TRBJ1-1, with 8 bases identical to TRBD1. With V trimmed by 6 bases and J by 4 bases, 4 bases remained unmatched. The CDR3 covers 13 residues. The CDR3 DNA is TGTGCCAGCAGGTCAACAGGGGGCACTGAAGCTTTCTTT. Translated, it gives CASRSTGGTEAFF.